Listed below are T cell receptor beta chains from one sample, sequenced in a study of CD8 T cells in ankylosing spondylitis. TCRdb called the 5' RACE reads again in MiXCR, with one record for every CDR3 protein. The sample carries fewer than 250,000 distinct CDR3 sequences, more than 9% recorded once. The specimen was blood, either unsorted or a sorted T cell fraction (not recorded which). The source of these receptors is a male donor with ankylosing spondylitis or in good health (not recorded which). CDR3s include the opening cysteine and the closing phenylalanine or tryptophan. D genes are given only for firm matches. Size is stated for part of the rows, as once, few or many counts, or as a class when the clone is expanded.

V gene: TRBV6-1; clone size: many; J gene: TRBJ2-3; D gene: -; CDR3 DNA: TGTGCCAGCAGTAGACTCAAACCCACAGATACGCAGTATTTT; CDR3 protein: CASSRLKPTDTQYF
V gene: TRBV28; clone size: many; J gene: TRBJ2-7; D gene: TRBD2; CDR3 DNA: TGTGCCAGCAGCCTGGGGGGGGTAATCAACTACGAGCAGTACTTC; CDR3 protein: CASSLGGVINYEQYF
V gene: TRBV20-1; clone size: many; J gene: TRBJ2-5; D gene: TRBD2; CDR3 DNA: TGCAGTGCTAGGAAGAGCGGGGATCAAGAGACCCAGTACTTC; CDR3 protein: CSARKSGDQETQYF
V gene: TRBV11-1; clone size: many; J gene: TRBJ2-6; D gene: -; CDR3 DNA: TGTGCCAGCAGCTTCCTCGTCGCTGGGGCCAACGTCCTGACTTTC; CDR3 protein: CASSFLVAGANVLTF
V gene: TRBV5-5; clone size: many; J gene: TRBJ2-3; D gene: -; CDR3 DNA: TGTGCCAGCAGCCCTGTTGGCGGGGCGAGCACAGATACGCAGTATTTT; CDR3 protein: CASSPVGGASTDTQYF
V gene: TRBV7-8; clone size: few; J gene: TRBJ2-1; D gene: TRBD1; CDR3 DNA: TGTGCCAGCCGAAGACAGGGAACAATCAATGAGCAGTTCTTC; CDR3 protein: CASRRQGTINEQFF
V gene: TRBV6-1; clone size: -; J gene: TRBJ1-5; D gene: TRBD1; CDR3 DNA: TGTGCCAGCAGTGAAAAGGACAGGTCCCAGATCTATCAGCCCCAGCATTTT; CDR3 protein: CASSEKDRSQIYQPQHF
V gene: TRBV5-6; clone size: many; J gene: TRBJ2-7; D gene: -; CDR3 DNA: TGTGCCAGCAGCTTGAGACAGCCCTACGAGCAGTACTTC; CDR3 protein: CASSLRQPYEQYF
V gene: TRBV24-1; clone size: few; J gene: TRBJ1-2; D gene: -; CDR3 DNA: TGTGCCACCAGTGACGCGGGTCCTACTCCTTATGGCTACACCTTC; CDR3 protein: CATSDAGPTPYGYTF
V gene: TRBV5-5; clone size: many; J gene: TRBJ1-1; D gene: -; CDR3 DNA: TGTGCCAGCAGCGGTGGACTTGGGCGCAACACTGAAGCTTTCTTT; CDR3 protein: CASSGGLGRNTEAFF
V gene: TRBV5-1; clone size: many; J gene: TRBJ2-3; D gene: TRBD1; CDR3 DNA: TGCGCCAGCAGCATAACACAGGGGGCGTCAGTGGCAGATACGCAGTATTTT; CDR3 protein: CASSITQGASVADTQYF
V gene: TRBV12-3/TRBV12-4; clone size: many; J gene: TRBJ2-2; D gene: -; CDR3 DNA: TGTGCCAGCAGTTTAAACAGGGCAAACACCGGGGAGCTGTTTTTT; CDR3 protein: CASSLNRANTGELFF
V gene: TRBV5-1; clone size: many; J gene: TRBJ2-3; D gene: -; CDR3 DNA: TGCGCCAGCAGCTTGGAGGACACTCGCACAGATACGCAGTATTTT; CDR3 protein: CASSLEDTRTDTQYF
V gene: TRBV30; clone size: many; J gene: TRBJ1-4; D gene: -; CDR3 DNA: TGTGCCTGGAGTAAGACCACGACTAATGAAAAACTGTTTTTT; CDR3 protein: CAWSKTTTNEKLFF
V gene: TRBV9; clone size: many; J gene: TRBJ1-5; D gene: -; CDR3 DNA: TGTGCCAGCAGCGTAGATGGGGGGCCTCAGCCCCAGCATTTT; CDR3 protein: CASSVDGGPQPQHF
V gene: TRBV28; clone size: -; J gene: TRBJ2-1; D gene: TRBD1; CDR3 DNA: TGTGCCAGCAGTTCCCCCGGGACAGGGGTGTACAATGAGCAGTTCTTC; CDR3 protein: CASSSPGTGVYNEQFF
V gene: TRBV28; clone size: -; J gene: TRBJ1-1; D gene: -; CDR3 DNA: TGTGCCAGCACGGAAAACGGAGGGGGACACACTGAAGCTTTCTTT; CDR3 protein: CASTENGGGHTEAFF
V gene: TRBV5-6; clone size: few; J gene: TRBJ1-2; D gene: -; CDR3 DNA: TGTGCCAGCAGCGAACCTCAGGGACGCTATGGCTACACCTTC; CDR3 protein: CASSEPQGRYGYTF
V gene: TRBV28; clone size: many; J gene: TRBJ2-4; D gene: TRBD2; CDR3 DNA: TGTGCCAGCAGTCAACCGGGACTAGCGGCCAAAAACATTCAGTACTTC; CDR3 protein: CASSQPGLAAKNIQYF
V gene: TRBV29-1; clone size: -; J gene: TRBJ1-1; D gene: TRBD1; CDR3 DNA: TGCAGCGTCGCCGGGAAACAGGGGGCCACTGAAGCTTTCTTT; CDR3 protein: CSVAGKQGATEAFF
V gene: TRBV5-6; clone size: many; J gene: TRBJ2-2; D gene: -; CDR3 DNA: TGTGCCAGCAGCTTGGAGGGAAAGGCCTACACCGGGGAGCTGTTTTTT; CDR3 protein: CASSLEGKAYTGELFF
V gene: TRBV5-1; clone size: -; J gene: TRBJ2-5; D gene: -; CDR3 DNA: TGCGCCAGCAGCTTGATCGGGGGGCACCAAGAGACCCAGTACTTC; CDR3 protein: CASSLIGGHQETQYF
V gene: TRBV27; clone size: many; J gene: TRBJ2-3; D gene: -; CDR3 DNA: TGTGCCAGCAGTTCAAACAGGCTCCAGCAGTATTTT; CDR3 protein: CASSSNRLQQYF
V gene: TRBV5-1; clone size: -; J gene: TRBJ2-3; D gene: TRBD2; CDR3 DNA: TGCGCCAGCAGCTTGCCGACTAGCGGGGGTAGCACAGATACGCAGTATTTT; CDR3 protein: CASSLPTSGGSTDTQYF
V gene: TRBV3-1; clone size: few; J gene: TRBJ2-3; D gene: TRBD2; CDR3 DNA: TGTGCCAGCAGCCAGACTAGCGGGGGGGCTCCGTCAGATACGCAGTATTTT; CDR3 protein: CASSQTSGGAPSDTQYF
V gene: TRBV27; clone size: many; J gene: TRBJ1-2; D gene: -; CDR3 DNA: TGTGCCAGCAGAAAACAGGGATACTATGGCTACACCTTC; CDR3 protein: CASRKQGYYGYTF
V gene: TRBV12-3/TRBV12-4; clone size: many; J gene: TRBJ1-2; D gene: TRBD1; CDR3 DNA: TGTGCCAGCACCCGGACAGGGATATGGTTGGGCTACACCTTC; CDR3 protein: CASTRTGIWLGYTF
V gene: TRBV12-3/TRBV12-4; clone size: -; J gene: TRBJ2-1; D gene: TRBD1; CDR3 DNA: TGTGCCAGCAGTTTAGGGGACAGAACGCAGTTCTTC; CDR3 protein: CASSLGDRTQFF
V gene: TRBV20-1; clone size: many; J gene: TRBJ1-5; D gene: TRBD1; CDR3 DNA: TGCAGTGCTCCACCTCTTCCAGCACAGGGGCCCGTATCAGCCCAGCATTTT; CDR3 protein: CSAPPLPAQGPVSAQHF
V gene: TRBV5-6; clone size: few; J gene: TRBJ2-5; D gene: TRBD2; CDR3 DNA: TGTGCCAGCAGCCGGACTAGCGGGGAGAATCAAGAGACCCAGTACTTC; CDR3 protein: CASSRTSGENQETQYF
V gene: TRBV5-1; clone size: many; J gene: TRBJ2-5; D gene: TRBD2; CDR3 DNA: TGCGCCAGCAGCTCCATCCTAGCGGGGTATCAAGAGACCCAGTACTTC; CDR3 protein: CASSSILAGYQETQYF
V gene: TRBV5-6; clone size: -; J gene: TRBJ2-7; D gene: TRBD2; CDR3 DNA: TGTGCCAGCAGCTCCCCGACTAGCGGGTTTTCCTACGAGCAGTACTTC; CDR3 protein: CASSSPTSGFSYEQYF
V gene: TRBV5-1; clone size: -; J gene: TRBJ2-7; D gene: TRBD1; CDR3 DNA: TGCGCCAGCAGCTTGGCCGCAGGACAGGGAGCCTACGAGCAGTACTTC; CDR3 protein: CASSLAAGQGAYEQYF
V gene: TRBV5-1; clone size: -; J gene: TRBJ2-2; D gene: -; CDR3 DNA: TGCGCCAGCAGCTTAAACCTAAGGTCAACCGGGGAGCTGTTTTTT; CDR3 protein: CASSLNLRSTGELFF
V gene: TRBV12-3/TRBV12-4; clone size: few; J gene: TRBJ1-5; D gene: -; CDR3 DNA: TGTGCCAGCAGTCCCCCTCAGTCCCGCGGTAGCAATCAGCCCCAGCATTTT; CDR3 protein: CASSPPQSRGSNQPQHF
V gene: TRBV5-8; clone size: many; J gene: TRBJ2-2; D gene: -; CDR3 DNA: TGTGCCAGCACCTCGTACGGGGAGCTGTTTTTT; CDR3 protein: CASTSYGELFF
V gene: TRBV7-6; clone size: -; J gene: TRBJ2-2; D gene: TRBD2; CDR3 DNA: TGTGCCAGCAGCCTCATGACTAGCGGGGGGGCTGGCGGGGAGCTGTTTTTT; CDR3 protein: CASSLMTSGGAGGELFF
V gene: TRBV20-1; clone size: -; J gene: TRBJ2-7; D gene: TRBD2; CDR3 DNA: TGCAGTGCCTTTCTAGCGGGGGCAAGGTACGAGCAGTACTTC; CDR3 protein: CSAFLAGARYEQYF
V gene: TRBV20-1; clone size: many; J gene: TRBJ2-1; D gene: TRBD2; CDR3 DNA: TGCAGTGCTAGAGTCCCCCAGGGAGGGAAAAATGAGCAGTTCTTC; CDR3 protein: CSARVPQGGKNEQFF
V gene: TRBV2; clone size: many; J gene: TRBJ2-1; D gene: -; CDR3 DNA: TGTGCCAGCAGTGCTTCCCCCCAGGGTGAGCAGTTCTTC; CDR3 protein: CASSASPQGEQFF
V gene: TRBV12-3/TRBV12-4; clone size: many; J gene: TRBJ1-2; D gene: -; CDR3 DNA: TGTGCCAGCAGTCCCACGGATAACTATGGCTACACCTTC; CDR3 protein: CASSPTDNYGYTF
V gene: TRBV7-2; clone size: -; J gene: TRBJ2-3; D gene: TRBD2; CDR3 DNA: TGTGCCAGCAGCTTAGGAGCGGGGGGGTTCCCAGATACGCAGTATTTT; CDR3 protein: CASSLGAGGFPDTQYF
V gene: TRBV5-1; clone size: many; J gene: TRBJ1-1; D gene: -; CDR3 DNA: TGCGCCAGCAGCTTTGGGGGCGTCACTGAAGCTTTCTTT; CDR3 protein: CASSFGGVTEAFF
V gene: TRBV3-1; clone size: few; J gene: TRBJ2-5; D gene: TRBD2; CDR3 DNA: TGTGCCAGCAGCCAAGGACTAGCGGGGGGTCCGCCGAAGACCCAGTACTTC; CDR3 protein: CASSQGLAGGPPKTQYF
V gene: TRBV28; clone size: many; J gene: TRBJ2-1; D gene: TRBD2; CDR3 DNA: TGTGCCAGCAGTTTTCTGAGCGGGGGGGTAGGTGAGCAGTTCTTC; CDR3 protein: CASSFLSGGVGEQFF
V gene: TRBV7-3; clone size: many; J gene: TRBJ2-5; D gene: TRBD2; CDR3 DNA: TGTGCCAGCAGCTTACTAGCGGGGGGGATCCAAGAGACCCAGTACTTC; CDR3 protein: CASSLLAGGIQETQYF
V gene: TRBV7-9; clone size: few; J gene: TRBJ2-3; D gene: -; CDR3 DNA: TGTGCCAGCAGCTCCCTAGATACAGATACGCAGTATTTT; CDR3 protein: CASSSLDTDTQYF
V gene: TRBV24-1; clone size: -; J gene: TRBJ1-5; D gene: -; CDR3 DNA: TGTGCCACCAGTGACCCGACAGATAGCAATCAGCCCCAGCATTTT; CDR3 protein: CATSDPTDSNQPQHF
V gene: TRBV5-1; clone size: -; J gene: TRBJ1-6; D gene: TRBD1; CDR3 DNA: TGCGCCAGCAGCCGCGGCACAGGGGAAAATTCACCCCTCCACTTT; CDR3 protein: CASSRGTGENSPLHF
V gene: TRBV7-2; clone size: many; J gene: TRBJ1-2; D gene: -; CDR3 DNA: TGTGCCAGCAGCTTAAAGGACGGGTCGACGGGTGGCTACACCTTC; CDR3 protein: CASSLKDGSTGGYTF
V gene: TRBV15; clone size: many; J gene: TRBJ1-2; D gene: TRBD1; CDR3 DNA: TGTGCCACCAGCAGAGAACCTCAGGGGGCATATGGCTACACCTTC; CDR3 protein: CATSREPQGAYGYTF
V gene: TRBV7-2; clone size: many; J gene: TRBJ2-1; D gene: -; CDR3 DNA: TGTGCCAGCAGCCAGAAACAGGGCCGAGTCGAGCAGTTCTTC; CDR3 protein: CASSQKQGRVEQFF
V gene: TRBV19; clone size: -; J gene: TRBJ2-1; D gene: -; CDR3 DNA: TGTGCCAGTAGCTGGGTGGCGTCCTACAATGAGCAGTTCTTC; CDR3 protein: CASSWVASYNEQFF
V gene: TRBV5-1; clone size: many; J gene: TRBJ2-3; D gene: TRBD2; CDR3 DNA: TGTGCCAGCAGCTTAGGACTAGCGACAGATACGCAGTATTTT; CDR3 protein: CASSLGLATDTQYF
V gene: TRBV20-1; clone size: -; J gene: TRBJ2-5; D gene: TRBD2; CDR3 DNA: TGCAGTGCTGGAACGATTAGCGGGGGGCTTCCGCAAGAGACCCAGTACTTC; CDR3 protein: CSAGTISGGLPQETQYF